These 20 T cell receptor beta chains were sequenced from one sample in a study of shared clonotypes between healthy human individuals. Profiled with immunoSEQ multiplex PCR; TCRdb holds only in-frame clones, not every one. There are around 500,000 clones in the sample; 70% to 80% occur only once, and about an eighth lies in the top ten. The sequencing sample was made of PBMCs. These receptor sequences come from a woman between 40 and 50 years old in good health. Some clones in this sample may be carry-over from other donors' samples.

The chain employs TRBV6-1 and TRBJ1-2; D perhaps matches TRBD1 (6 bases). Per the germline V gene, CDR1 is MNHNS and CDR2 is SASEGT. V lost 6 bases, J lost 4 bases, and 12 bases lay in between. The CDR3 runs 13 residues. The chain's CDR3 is CASREDSPYGYTF. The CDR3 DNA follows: TGTGCCAGCAGAGAGGACAGCCCCTATGGCTACACCTTC.

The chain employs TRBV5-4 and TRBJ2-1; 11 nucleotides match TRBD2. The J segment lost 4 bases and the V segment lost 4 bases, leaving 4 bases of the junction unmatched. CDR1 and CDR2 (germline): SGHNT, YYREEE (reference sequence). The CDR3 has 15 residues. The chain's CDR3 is CASSQTSGTYNEQFF. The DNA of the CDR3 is TGTGCCAGCAGCCAGACTAGCGGGACGTACAATGAGCAGTTCTTC.

DNA of the CDR3: TGTGCCATCAGTCCAGGGAGCTCCTACGAGCAGTACTTC. This translates into CAISPGSSYEQYF. This rearrangement joins TRBV10-3 to TRBJ2-7; the D gene could be TRBD1 or TRBD2 (5 bases each). CDR1 is ENHRY, CDR2 SYGVKD, per germline. The V and J ends lost 5 bases and 0 bases respectively, with 8 bases between them. This CDR3 has 13 residues.

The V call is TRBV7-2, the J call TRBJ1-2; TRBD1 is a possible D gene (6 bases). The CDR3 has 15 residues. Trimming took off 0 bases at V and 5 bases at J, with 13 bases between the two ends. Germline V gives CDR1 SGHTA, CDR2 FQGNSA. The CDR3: CASSLAPRTAYGYTF. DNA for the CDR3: TGTGCCAGCAGCTTAGCTCCCCGGACAGCTTATGGCTACACCTTC.

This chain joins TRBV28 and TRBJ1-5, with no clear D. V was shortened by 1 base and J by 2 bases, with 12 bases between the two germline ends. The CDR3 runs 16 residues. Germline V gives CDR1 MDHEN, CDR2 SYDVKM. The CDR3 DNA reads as TGTGCCAGCAGTTTATTAGCTGGAAACGGCAATCAGCCCCAGCATTTT. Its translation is CASSLLAGNGNQPQHF.

This CDR3 reads CASSFRDYTYNEQFF. The CDR3 DNA follows: TGTGCCAGCAGCTTCCGTGACTACACATACAATGAGCAGTTCTTC. The chain has TRBV11-1 and TRBJ2-1, with D possibly matching TRBD2 (5 bases). Germline CDR1 and CDR2: SGHAT and FQDESV (reference sequence). This CDR3 is built from 15 residues. V was pared by 3 bases and J by 4 bases, with 13 bases between. Combining the CDR3 with reference TRBV11-1 and TRBJ2-1 gives the whole variable domain EAEVAQSPRYKITEKSQAVAFWCDPISGHATLYWYRQILGQGPELLVQFQDESVVDDSQLPKDRFSAERLKGVDSTLKIQPAELGDSAMYLCASSFRDYTYNEQFFGPGTRLTVL.

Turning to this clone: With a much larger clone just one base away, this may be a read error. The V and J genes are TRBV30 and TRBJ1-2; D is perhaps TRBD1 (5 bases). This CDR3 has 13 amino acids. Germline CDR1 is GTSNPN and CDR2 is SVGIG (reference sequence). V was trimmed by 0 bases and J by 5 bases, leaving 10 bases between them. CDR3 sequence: CAWSVAGGYGYTF. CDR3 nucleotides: TGTGCCTGGAGTGTTGCGGGGGGGTATGGCTACACCTTC. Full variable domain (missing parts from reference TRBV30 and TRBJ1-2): SQTIHQWPATLVQPVGSPLSLECTVEGTSNPNLYWYRQAAGRGLQLLFYSVGIGQISSEVPQNLSASRPQDRQFILSSKKLLLSDSGFYLCAWSVAGGYGYTFGSGTRLTVV.

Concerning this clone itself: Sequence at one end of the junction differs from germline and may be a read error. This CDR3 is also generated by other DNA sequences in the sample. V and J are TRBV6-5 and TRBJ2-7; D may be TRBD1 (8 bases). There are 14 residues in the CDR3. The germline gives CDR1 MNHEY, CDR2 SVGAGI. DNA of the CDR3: TGCGCCAGCAGGGGGGGGACAGGATCCTACGAGCAGTACTTC. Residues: CASRGGTGSYEQYF.

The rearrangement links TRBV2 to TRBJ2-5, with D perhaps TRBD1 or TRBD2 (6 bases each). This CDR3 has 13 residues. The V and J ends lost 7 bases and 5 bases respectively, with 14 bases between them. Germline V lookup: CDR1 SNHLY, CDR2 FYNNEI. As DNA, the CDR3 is TGTGCCAGCAAAACAGACGGGGGCGAGACCCAGTACTTC. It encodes CASKTDGGETQYF. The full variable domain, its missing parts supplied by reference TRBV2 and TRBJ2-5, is EPEVTQTPSHQVTQMGQEVILRCVPISNHLYFYWYRQILGQKVEFLVSFYNNEISEKSEIFDDQFSVERPDGSNFTLKIRSTKLEDSAMYFCASKTDGGETQYFGPGTRLLVL.

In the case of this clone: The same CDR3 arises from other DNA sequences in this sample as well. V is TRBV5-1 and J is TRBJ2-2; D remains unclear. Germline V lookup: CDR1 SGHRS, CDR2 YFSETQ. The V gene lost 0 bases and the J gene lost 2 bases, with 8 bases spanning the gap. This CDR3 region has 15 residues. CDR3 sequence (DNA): TGCGCCAGCAGCTTGGTTGGTTCCAACACCGGGGAGCTGTTTTTT. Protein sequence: CASSLVGSNTGELFF.

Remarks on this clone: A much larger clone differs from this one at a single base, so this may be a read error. As DNA, the CDR3 is TGTGCCAGCAGCCTCGGGGTTGCAGAGACCCAGTACTTC. Its protein product is CASSLGVAETQYF. V and J are TRBV5-6 and TRBJ2-5, with D possibly being TRBD2 (5 bases). The germline CDR1 and CDR2 sequences are SGHDT and YYEEEE. The CDR3 has 13 amino acids. Trimming took 4 bases from V and 4 from J, leaving 11 bases between them.

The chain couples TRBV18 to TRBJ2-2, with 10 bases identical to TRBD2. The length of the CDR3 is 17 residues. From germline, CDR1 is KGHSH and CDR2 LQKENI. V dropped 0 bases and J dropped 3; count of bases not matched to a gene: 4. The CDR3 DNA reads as TGTGCCAGCTCACCACCGAACAGCGGGAGGGACACCGGGGAGCTGTTTTTT. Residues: CASSPPNSGRDTGELFF.

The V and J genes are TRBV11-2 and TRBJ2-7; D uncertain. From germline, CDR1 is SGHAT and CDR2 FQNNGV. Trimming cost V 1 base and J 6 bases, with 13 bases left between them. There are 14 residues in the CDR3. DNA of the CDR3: TGTGCCAGCAGCTTAGTTTCTAGTATTACCGAGCAGTACTTC. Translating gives CASSLVSSITEQYF.

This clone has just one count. CDR3 bases: TGTGCCAGCAGTTTATCGTGGACTAGCGGCACAGATACGCAGTATTTT. Protein: CASSLSWTSGTDTQYF. The chain links TRBV27 to TRBJ2-3; 9 bases match TRBD2. CDR3 length: 16 amino acids. Germline CDR1 is MNHEY and CDR2 is SMNVEV (reference sequence). V dropped 0 bases and J dropped 1; count of bases not matched to a gene: 2.

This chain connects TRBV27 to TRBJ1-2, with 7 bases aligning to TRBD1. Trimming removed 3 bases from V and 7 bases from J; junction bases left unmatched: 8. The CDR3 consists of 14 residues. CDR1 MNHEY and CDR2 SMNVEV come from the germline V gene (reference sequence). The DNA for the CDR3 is TGTGCCAGCAGTTTTTCAACAGGGGAGGCTGGCTACACCTTC. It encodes CASSFSTGEAGYTF.

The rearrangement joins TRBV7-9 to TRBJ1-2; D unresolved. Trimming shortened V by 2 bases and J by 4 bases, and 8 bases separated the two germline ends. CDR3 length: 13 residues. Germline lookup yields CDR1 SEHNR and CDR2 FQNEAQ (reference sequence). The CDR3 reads CASSLNPRYGYTF. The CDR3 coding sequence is TGTGCCAGCAGCTTAAATCCCCGCTATGGCTACACCTTC.

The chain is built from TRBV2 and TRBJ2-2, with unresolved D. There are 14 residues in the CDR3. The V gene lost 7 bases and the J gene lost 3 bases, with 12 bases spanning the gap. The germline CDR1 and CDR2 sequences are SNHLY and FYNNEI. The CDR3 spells CASKSVIYTGELFF. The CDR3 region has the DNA TGTGCCAGCAAGTCAGTAATTTACACCGGGGAGCTGTTTTTT.

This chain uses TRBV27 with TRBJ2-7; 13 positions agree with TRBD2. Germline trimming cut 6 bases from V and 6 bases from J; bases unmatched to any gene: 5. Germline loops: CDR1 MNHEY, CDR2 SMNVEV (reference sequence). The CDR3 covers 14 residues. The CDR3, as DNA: TGTGCCAGCAGAGGACTAGCGGGAGACGGCGAGCAGTACTTC. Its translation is CASRGLAGDGEQYF.

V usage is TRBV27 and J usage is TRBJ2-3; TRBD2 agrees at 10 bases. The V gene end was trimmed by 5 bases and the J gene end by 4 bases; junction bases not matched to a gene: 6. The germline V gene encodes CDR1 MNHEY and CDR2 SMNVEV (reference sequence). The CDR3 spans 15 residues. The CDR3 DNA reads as TGTGCCAGCAGTCCTAGCGGGAGATTGGCAGATACGCAGTATTTT. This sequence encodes CASSPSGRLADTQYF.

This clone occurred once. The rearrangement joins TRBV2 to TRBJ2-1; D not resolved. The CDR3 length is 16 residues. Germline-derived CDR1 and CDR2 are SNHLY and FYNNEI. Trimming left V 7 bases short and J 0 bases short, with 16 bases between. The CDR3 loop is CASTGSRVGSYNEQFF. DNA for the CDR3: TGTGCCAGCACCGGTAGTCGGGTTGGCTCCTACAATGAGCAGTTCTTC. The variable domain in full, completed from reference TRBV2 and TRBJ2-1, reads EPEVTQTPSHQVTQMGQEVILRCVPISNHLYFYWYRQILGQKVEFLVSFYNNEISEKSEIFDDQFSVERPDGSNFTLKIRSTKLEDSAMYFCASTGSRVGSYNEQFFGPGTRLTVL.